This TCR beta chain came from a study of cytomegalovirus exposure and HLA in healthy donors. Researchers ran the PCR with 60 Vbeta and 13 Jbeta primers. Clones were read by immunoSEQ multiplex PCR, and TCRdb kept only the in-frame ones, dropping some. The sample records 210,000 or so clones, about 77% being singletons. This clone was seen a handful of times. The antigen is unknown. Study findings and constraints: Versus the roughly 670-donor mean, an Asian-associated ancestry cluster reportedly showed fewer N-insertions in a later analysis. There were a few CMV-associated chains whose specificity for CMV antigens was confirmed in vitro.

The CDR3 is 16 amino acids. J lost 4 bases, V lost 5 bases, and 12 bases had no gene match. The germline gives CDR1 SEHNR, CDR2 FQNEAQ (reference sequence). This chain uses TRBV7-9 with TRBJ2-3, with 7 positions matching TRBD2. Sequencing input: PBMCs. The TCR comes from a boy younger than 18 in good health and CMV-seronegative. CDR3 residues: CASSPPLSGKADTQYF. The CDR3 nucleotides read TGTGCCAGCAGCCCCCCTTTAAGCGGGAAAGCAGATACGCAGTATTTT.